The 21 T cell receptor beta chains below come from one sample, sequenced in a study of metastatic and nonmetastatic thyroid tumors. Among the patients, none had received any treatment before thyroid surgery. TCRdb re-clonotyped the PCR reads through MiXCR. The sample has 9,000 to 13,000 clones; 9% to 15% are singletons. Sequencing was done on a sample of blood. These receptors all stem from a female donor with papillary thyroid cancer or a benign thyroid nodule (not recorded which). Some clones in this sample may be carry-over from other donors' samples.

The chain is built from TRBV7-2 and TRBJ2-5; 7 bases align to TRBD2. The CDR3 consists of 13 residues. Looked up from germline, CDR1 is SGHTA and CDR2 is FQGNSA. The V and J ends lost 4 bases and 3 bases, in that order; junction bases with no gene match: 2. CDR3 protein: CASSSGLEETQYF. The CDR3 DNA is TGTGCCAGCAGCTCCGGACTAGAAGAGACCCAGTACTTC.

This clone was counted a few times. Possible read error: a much larger clone is one base away. This rearrangement joins TRBV29-1 to TRBJ2-1; TRBD1 matches 12 bases. This CDR3 spans 15 amino acids. Per the germline V gene, CDR1 is SQVTM and CDR2 is ANQGSEA. The CDR3: CIASFGTGGRNEQFF. CDR3 nucleotide sequence: TGCATCGCCTCATTCGGGACAGGGGGCCGGAATGAGCAGTTCTTC.

This clone was recorded at least ten times. J is TRBJ2-2 and V is TRBV7-6; D ambiguous. Trimming pared 0 bases from V and 1 base from J, leaving 6 bases between. Germline V gene sequence: CDR1 SGHVS, CDR2 FNYEAQ. The CDR3 is 15 residues long. The CDR3 protein is CASSLATQNTGELFF. The CDR3 DNA reads as TGTGCCAGCAGCTTAGCGACACAGAACACCGGGGAGCTGTTTTTT. The full variable domain, rest sourced from reference TRBV7-6 and TRBJ2-2, is GAGVSQSPRYKVTKRGQDVALRCDPISGHVSLYWYRQALGQGPEFLTYFNYEAQQDKSGLPNDRFSAERPEGSISTLTIQRTEQRDSAMYRCASSLATQNTGELFFGEGSRLTVL.

This clone was recorded many times. V and J are TRBV7-9 and TRBJ1-5; no clear D. Per germline, CDR1 SEHNR and CDR2 FQNEAQ (reference sequence). The CDR3 length is 13 residues. The V and J ends lost 1 base and 5 bases respectively, with 6 bases between them. Written as DNA, the CDR3 is TGTGCCAGCAGCTTAGTGGGTGATCAGCCCCAGCATTTT. It translates to CASSLVGDQPQHF.

The sample holds many counts of this clone. Germline and junction disagree at one end, which may indicate a read error. This rearrangement joins TRBV16 to TRBJ1-2; no definite D call. The CDR3 extends over 15 amino acids. The germline V gene has CDR1 KGHSY and CDR2 FQNENV. Written as DNA, the CDR3 is TGTGCCAGCAGCAAATCCATCCGGACTAACTATGGCTACACCTTC. The encoded protein is CASSKSIRTNYGYTF.

This clone is classed as medium-sized (0.01 to 0.1%). The chain joins TRBV3-1 to TRBJ2-7; no firm D call. There are 14 residues in the CDR3. The V gene lost 1 base and the J gene lost 1 base, with 8 bases spanning the gap. CDR1 LGHDT and CDR2 YNNKEL come from the germline V gene (reference sequence). The CDR3 is CASSQGRKSYEQYF. CDR3 DNA: TGTGCCAGCAGCCAAGGCCGGAAATCCTACGAGCAGTACTTC.

This clone was seen more than once but under ten times. This chain's CDR3 is CASRQDWHTGELFF. The CDR3 DNA reads as TGTGCCAGCAGACAAGACTGGCACACCGGGGAGCTGTTTTTT. V and J are TRBV27 and TRBJ2-2; D gene unclear. Germline assignment: CDR1 MNHEY and CDR2 SMNVEV (reference sequence). With 6 bases removed from V and 3 bases from J, the gap between germline ends came to 11 bases. CDR3 length: 14 amino acids.

This clone qualifies as medium-sized. The chain employs TRBV11-2 and TRBJ1-2; D gene ambiguous. Trimming took off 3 bases at V and 8 bases at J, with 13 bases between the two ends. This CDR3 spans 13 amino acids. CDR1 is SGHAT, CDR2 FQNNGV, per germline. The CDR3 region has the DNA TGTGCCAGCAGCTTCGGCGGGCGTCAAGGCTACACCTTC. Translation gives CASSFGGRQGYTF.

This clone is medium-sized by share. The V and J genes are TRBV11-2 and TRBJ2-7, with 7 bases matching TRBD2. The V segment lost 0 bases and the J segment 2 bases; nucleotides outside the gene matches: 4. The CDR3 is 15 amino acids. Per germline, CDR1 SGHAT and CDR2 FQNNGV. DNA for the CDR3: TGTGCCAGCAGCTTAGATCGGCTAGCGGCCTACGAGCAGTACTTC. Translating gives CASSLDRLAAYEQYF. Full variable domain (remainder filled in from reference TRBV11-2 and TRBJ2-7): EAGVAQSPRYKIIEKRQSVAFWCNPISGHATLYWYQQILGQGPKLLIQFQNNGVVDDSQLPKDRFSAERLKGVDSTLKIQPAKLEDSAVYLCASSLDRLAAYEQYFGPGTRLTVT.

This clone was recorded at least ten times. This CDR3 is also generated by other DNA sequences in the sample. The rearrangement joins TRBV9 to TRBJ1-2; weak D call: TRBD1 (5 bases). The CDR3 has 13 amino acids. Germline V CDR1 and CDR2: SGDLS, YYNGEE. Trimming removed 0 bases from V and 2 bases from J, with 5 bases in between. In DNA, the CDR3 is TGTGCCAGCAGCGTAGGACAGAACTATGGCTACACCTTC. Amino acids: CASSVGQNYGYTF.

The table lists this clone with many counts. V is TRBV29-1 and J is TRBJ2-6; D may be TRBD1 (7 bases). The CDR3 has 15 amino acids. Trimming pared 5 bases from V and 4 bases from J, leaving 15 bases between. In germline, CDR1 is SQVTM, CDR2 ANQGSEA. This CDR3 is CSVLPTGRGANVLTF. DNA of the CDR3: TGCAGCGTTCTACCGACAGGGAGGGGGGCCAACGTCCTGACTTTC.

This clone was observed many times. V gene TRBV19 combines with J gene TRBJ1-1; 7 nucleotides align to TRBD1. Germline V gene sequence: CDR1 LNHDA, CDR2 SQIVND (reference sequence). The CDR3 sequence is 14 residues long. Losses at the gene ends were 5 bases for V and 3 bases for J; bases not matched to a gene: 6. Written as DNA, the CDR3 is TGTGCCAGTAGTCCAGGGGGGTGGGACACTGAAGCTTTCTTT. This translates into CASSPGGWDTEAFF.

Ten or more counts support this clone. A much larger clonotype is one base distant, so this may be a read error. Within the sample, other DNA sequences also encode this same CDR3. The chain employs TRBV20-1 and TRBJ2-5; D is unclear. CDR1 and CDR2 from the germline V gene are DFQATT and SNEGSKA (reference sequence). V dropped 3 bases and J dropped 2 bases, with 10 bases sitting between them. CDR3 length: 13 amino acids. In DNA, the CDR3 is TGCAGTGCTAGGGGTACCCCTCAAGAGACCCAGTACTTC. Translated: CSARGTPQETQYF.

This clone was counted ten times or more. Other DNA sequences of this sample code for an identical CDR3. J is TRBJ1-3 and V is TRBV12-5, with a possible D match to TRBD1 (5 bases). This CDR3 is built from 16 residues. Looked up from germline, CDR1 is LGHNT and CDR2 is FRNRAP. The V end was cut by 0 bases, the J end by 8 bases, with 17 bases between. The CDR3 sequence: CASGLVLRDEEDTIYF. The CDR3 bases are TGTGCTAGTGGTTTGGTCTTACGGGACGAGGAAGACACCATATATTTT.

This clone is labeled medium-sized. The V and J genes are TRBV24-1 and TRBJ1-5; TRBD1 is a possible D gene (6 bases). Germline V lookup: CDR1 KGHDR, CDR2 SFDVKD. Trimming pared 4 bases from V and 2 bases from J, leaving 14 bases between. This CDR3 has 16 residues. This CDR3 is CATSDPKDSGNQPQHF. For the CDR3, the DNA is TGTGCCACCAGTGACCCTAAGGACAGTGGCAATCAGCCCCAGCATTTT.

In this sample, this clone turned up many times. The CDR3 protein is CSAREGGPSHEQYF. The DNA for the CDR3 is TGCAGTGCTAGAGAGGGGGGGCCTTCCCACGAGCAGTACTTC. The rearrangement joins TRBV20-1 to TRBJ2-7; possible D gene TRBD2, 7 bases. There are 14 residues in the CDR3. Germline V gene sequence: CDR1 DFQATT, CDR2 SNEGSKA (reference sequence). Between the trimmed V and J ends, which lost 0 bases and 5 bases, there was a span of 14 bases.

The table lists this clone with many counts. The chain carries TRBV19 and TRBJ1-5; tentatively, D is TRBD1 (5 bases). The germline V and J ends were trimmed by 5 bases and 5 bases, with 16 bases remaining between them. This CDR3 is built from 15 residues. Germline assignment: CDR1 LNHDA and CDR2 SQIVND (reference sequence). The CDR3 spells CASSPTGRDHQPQHF. In nucleotides, the CDR3 is TGTGCCAGTAGTCCGACGGGACGGGACCATCAGCCCCAGCATTTT.

This clone was counted at least ten times. The genes are TRBV28 and TRBJ1-1, with a tentative D call TRBD1 (5 bases). This CDR3 spans 14 amino acids. V gave up 7 bases and J gave up 5 bases, with 17 bases separating them. Germline CDR1 reads MDHEN; CDR2 reads SYDVKM. The CDR3 sequence: CASTSPGSTTEAFF. The DNA for the CDR3 is TGTGCCAGCACCTCACCAGGGAGTACGACTGAAGCTTTCTTT.

The sample holds many counts of this clone. The rearrangement joins TRBV6-1 to TRBJ2-1; 11 bases are a match to TRBD2. Germline trimming cut 6 bases from V and 2 bases from J; bases unmatched to any gene: 6. Per germline, CDR1 MNHNS and CDR2 SASEGT. The CDR3 has 16 amino acids. The CDR3 sequence is CASSLGSGGAYNEQFF. The CDR3 bases are TGTGCCAGCAGCCTAGGTAGCGGGGGGGCCTACAATGAGCAGTTCTTC.

This clone was seen ten or more times. The conserved phenylalanine or tryptophan is not found at the CDR3 terminus, so this likely reflects a read error. It is unclear where the CDR3 begins or ends on the DNA, so no DNA is shown, and the CDR3 is as TCRdb lists it. The chain carries TRBV9 and TRBJ2-4. Including both end residues, the CDR3 is 8 amino acids long. CDR1 and CDR2 (germline): SGDLS, YYNGEE. The CDR3 reads CASSVSPG.

This clone appeared many times. This chain links TRBV3-1 with TRBJ2-6, with 7 nucleotides matching TRBD2. The CDR3 sequence is 20 residues long. The V gene's germline CDR1 is LGHDT and CDR2 YNNKEL (reference sequence). After removal of 0 bases from V and 0 bases from J, the junction contained 11 bases not matched to a gene. CDR3 in DNA: TGTGCCAGCAGCCAAGAAGATTGGGGGAGGGGTAACTCTGGGGCCAACGTCCTGACTTTC. Its translation: CASSQEDWGRGNSGANVLTF.